This T cell receptor beta chain is drawn from a study of spatial heterogeneity in lung cancer. Background on the study: Fewer alpha-chain than beta-chain sequences were consistently detected. For the average unique TCR and UMI combination, more than 8.5 occurrences appeared in raw reads.

Specified time point: sample taken at primary tumor resection. The input material, whole RNA from tumor, nontumor lung or frozen PBMC, was sequenced unsorted. There were roughly 78 donors, all of them untreated patients with early-stage non-small cell lung cancer. TCRdb processed the 5' RACE reads anew with MiXCR; each CDR3 protein has one entry. The sample carries roughly 91,000 distinct CDR3 sequences, approximately 20% recorded once. The CDR3 covers 14 residues. Per germline, CDR1 MNHEY and CDR2 SVGAGI. Trimming removed 7 bases at V and 8 bases at J, with 20 bases between. Study-wide findings and caveats: Tumor TCRs that were ubiquitous and expanded showed up in blood more at resection than follow-up.

This clonotype was observed many times. Its matching antigen is unknown. The rearrangement joins TRBV6-5 to TRBJ2-5; no clear D. This sample comprised PBMCs, obtained at surgery. This receptor was taken from a male donor with early-stage non-small cell lung cancer. CDR3 residues: CASTTQRTAITQYF. DNA of the CDR3: TGTGCCAGCACCACCCAACGGACGGCCATAACCCAGTACTTC.